The TCR delta chain under discussion was sequenced for a study of gamma-delta T cells after stem cell transplantation. The CDR3 runs 19 residues. Unmatched junction bases numbered 7, after V lost 0 bases and J lost 1 base. Germline V CDR1 and CDR2: GEAIGNYY, EKD. TCRdb reanalyzed the RT-PCR reads using CATT. The sample shows a few thousand delta-chain clones, 22% of them seen only once. With regard to this clone: For this DNA, TCRdb reports the protein of a much larger clone, which diverges at residue 6, most likely from a read error; the protein presented here is translated directly from the DNA.

Material for sequencing was gamma-delta T cells. The receptor was derived from a human donor. It is not recorded whose cells these are; they may come from a transplant donor. This chain uses TRDV2 with TRDJ3, with 8 bases that match TRDD3. This CDR3 is CACDTFRGIGSWDTRQMFF. CDR3 in DNA: TGTGCCTGTGACACCTTCCGGGGGATAGGGTCCTGGGACACCCGACAGATGTTTTTC.